This T cell receptor (beta chain) was sequenced in a study of blood T cells in healthy people across ages. Sample-barcoded 5' priming and a J-beta primer mix drove a second PCR of about 7 to 11 cycles. TCRdb ran MiXCR on the 5' RACE reads and lists one entry per CDR3 protein. The sample yields about 570,000 distinct CDR3 sequences, approximately 25% seen once. CDR3 length: 16 residues. The germline V gene has CDR1 SGHDN and CDR2 FVKESK. Trimming at V came to 3 bases and at J to 4 bases, leaving 6 bases not matched to a gene. This chain uses TRBV14 with TRBJ1-1; 12 bases are a match to TRBD1. The sample was blood. The receptor's source is a woman in her 70s in good health. CDR3 sequence reads: CASSHWDRGLGTEAFF. Written as DNA, the CDR3 is TGTGCCAGCAGCCATTGGGACAGGGGGCTGGGCACTGAAGCTTTCTTT.